These 27 T cell receptor beta chains were sequenced from one sample in a study of blood T cell repertoires in COVID-19. The protocol was immunoSEQ multiplex PCR, while the TCRdb copy is restricted to in-frame clones and leaves out a portion. The profile covers more than 200,000 clones, with around 85% appearing a single time and 2.2% taken by the ten largest. The sequencing input was peripheral blood. The receptors derive from a woman in her 50s with acute or convalescent COVID-19.

The V and J genes are TRBV4-1 and TRBJ1-1, with 9 bases that match TRBD1. The CDR3 runs to 16 residues. With 1 base clipped from V and 1 base from J, the junction kept 4 bases outside the gene matches. Germline V gene data show CDR1 as MGHRA and CDR2 as YSYEKL. CDR3: CASSQGQGVGNTEAFF. In nucleotides, the CDR3 is TGCGCCAGCAGCCAAGGACAGGGGGTCGGGAACACTGAAGCTTTCTTT.

The chain employs TRBV2 and TRBJ2-7; tentative D call: TRBD2 (6 bases). The V end was cut by 6 bases, the J end by 0 bases, with 12 bases between. The CDR3 is made up of 14 amino acids. The V gene's germline CDR1 is SNHLY and CDR2 FYNNEI. The CDR3 spells CASRKDGSSYEQYF. The CDR3 DNA reads as TGTGCCAGCAGGAAGGACGGGAGCTCCTACGAGCAGTACTTC. Looking up the rest from reference TRBV2 and TRBJ2-7 gives the full variable domain: EPEVTQTPSHQVTQMGQEVILRCVPISNHLYFYWYRQILGQKVEFLVSFYNNEISEKSEIFDDQFSVERPDGSNFTLKIRSTKLEDSAMYFCASRKDGSSYEQYFGPGTRLTVT.

This chain connects TRBV5-1 to TRBJ2-7, with TRBD2 identical over 9 bases. The germline CDR1 and CDR2 sequences are SGHRS and YFSETQ. V lost 0 bases to trimming and J lost 2 bases; unmatched junction nucleotides: 3. The CDR3 has 15 amino acids. CDR3 bases: TGCGCCAGCAGCTTGGTAGCGGGGGCCCCCTACGAGCAGTACTTC. Encoded protein: CASSLVAGAPYEQYF.

V and J are TRBV5-4 and TRBJ2-3; possible D gene TRBD1, 5 bases. Looked up from germline, CDR1 is SGHNT and CDR2 is YYREEE (reference sequence). V was shortened by 2 bases and J by 4 bases, with 8 bases between the two germline ends. This CDR3 comprises 13 residues. The CDR3 region is CASSFFRADTQYF. The CDR3 nucleotides read TGTGCCAGCAGCTTTTTCAGGGCAGATACGCAGTATTTT.

In its sample, this clone was seen a few times. The rearrangement joins TRBV12-2 to TRBJ2-7; the D call in the table, TRBD1, was not verified against the DNA. TRBV12-2 counts as a pseudogene. The CDR3 spans 15 residues. CDR3 DNA sequence: TGTGCAAGTCGCTCCCCCCAGGCCGGATTCTACGAGCAGTACTTC. It yields the protein CASRSPQAGFYEQYF.

The rearrangement uses TRBV2 and TRBJ1-5; weak D call: TRBD1 (6 bases). Trimming pared 7 bases from V and 7 bases from J, leaving 17 bases between. The germline V gene has CDR1 SNHLY and CDR2 FYNNEI. CDR3 length equals 14 residues. CDR3 sequence: CASNLYRDGQPQHF. In nucleotides, the CDR3 is TGTGCCAGCAACCTTTACAGGGATGGGCAGCCCCAGCATTTT.

V usage is TRBV19 and J usage is TRBJ1-4; D not resolved. This CDR3 spans 14 amino acids. Germline V gene lookup returns CDR1 LNHDA and CDR2 SQIVND (reference sequence). Trimming removed 7 bases from V and 6 bases from J, with 15 bases in between. The CDR3 bases are TGTGCCAGTACCCCGGGATATAGTTATGAAAAACTGTTTTTT. Its protein is CASTPGYSYEKLFF.

V usage is TRBV10-2 and J usage is TRBJ1-2; TRBD1 matches 9 bases. There are 12 residues in the CDR3. The germline V gene encodes CDR1 WSHSY and CDR2 SAAADI. The J segment lost 8 bases and the V segment lost 6 bases, leaving 4 bases of the junction unmatched. CDR3 residues: CASRQGAGGYTF. The CDR3 nucleotides read TGCGCCAGCAGACAGGGGGCCGGAGGCTACACCTTC.

This sequence joins TRBV10-3 and TRBJ1-2, with D tentatively TRBD1 (5 bases). The CDR3 length is 15 residues. The V gene lost 0 bases and the J gene lost 7 bases, with 15 bases spanning the gap. Germline V gives CDR1 ENHRY, CDR2 SYGVKD. The CDR3 reads CAISESGREGSGYTF. CDR3 DNA sequence: TGTGCCATCAGTGAGTCGGGTAGGGAGGGGAGTGGCTACACCTTC.

The CDR3 is CASRDRDRQPQHF. CDR3 DNA: TGTGCCAGTAGAGACAGGGATCGTCAGCCCCAGCATTTT. The chain joins TRBV19 to TRBJ1-5; 7 positions match TRBD1. Per the germline V gene, CDR1 is LNHDA and CDR2 is SQIVND (reference sequence). This CDR3 comprises 13 residues. V gave up 6 bases and J gave up 6 bases; unmatched junction bases: 5.

This clone was seen more than once but under ten times. The rearrangement uses TRBV4-3 and TRBJ1-1, with D unresolved. V lost 1 base to trimming and J lost 0 bases, with 6 bases between them. This CDR3 contains 14 residues. Per the germline V gene, CDR1 is LGHNA and CDR2 is YSLEER. CDR3 in amino acids: CASSQGGLNTEAFF. The CDR3 nucleotides read TGCGCCAGCAGCCAAGGCGGGTTGAACACTGAAGCTTTCTTT.

The chain links TRBV30 to TRBJ2-1; no definite D call. The CDR3 spans 14 residues. Per the germline V gene, CDR1 is GTSNPN and CDR2 is SVGIG (reference sequence). V was clipped by 1 base and J by 5 bases, with 12 bases between them. The CDR3 nucleotides are TGTGCCTGGAGTGCGGGTTACGGCCACAATGAGCAGTTCTTC. Translation: CAWSAGYGHNEQFF.

V is TRBV5-6 and J is TRBJ1-6; TRBD1 agrees at 7 bases. The CDR3 has 14 residues. Looked up from germline, CDR1 is SGHDT and CDR2 is YYEEEE. With 3 bases clipped from V and 18 bases from J, the junction kept 15 bases outside the gene matches. In DNA, the CDR3 is TGTGCCAGCAGCTCAGACAGGGCCATCGGGACGCCCCACTTT. Encoded protein: CASSSDRAIGTPHF.

The chain carries TRBV5-1 and TRBJ2-2, with TRBD2 identical over 8 bases. Germline V gene data show CDR1 as SGHRS and CDR2 as YFSETQ. V was clipped by 0 bases and J by 4 bases; unmatched bases: 5. The CDR3 covers 16 residues. CDR3 sequence: CASSLALRGGTGELFF. The CDR3 DNA sequence: TGCGCCAGCAGCTTGGCTTTACGGGGGGGCACCGGGGAGCTGTTTTTT. Together with reference TRBV5-1 and TRBJ2-2, the CDR3 gives the full variable domain: KAGVTQTPRYLIKTRGQQVTLSCSPISGHRSVSWYQQTPGQGLQFLFEYFSETQRNKGNFPGRFSGRQFSNSRSEMNVSTLELGDSALYLCASSLALRGGTGELFFGEGSRLTVL.

This clone was counted once. As DNA, the CDR3 is TGCGCCAGCGCCGTAAGACAGGGGAACCACGAGCAGTACTTC. Residues: CASAVRQGNHEQYF. The chain links TRBV4-1 to TRBJ2-7; the match to TRBD1 covers 8 bases. This CDR3 spans 14 amino acids. Germline V lookup: CDR1 MGHRA, CDR2 YSYEKL. The V and J ends lost 8 bases and 5 bases, in that order; junction bases with no gene match: 11.

V gene TRBV7-9 combines with J gene TRBJ1-4; D unclear. Deletions cut 5 bases from V and 8 bases from J, with 15 bases between. Germline CDR1 reads SEHNR; CDR2 reads FQNEAQ (reference sequence). This CDR3 has 14 residues. DNA of the CDR3: TGTGCCAGCAGCCCCCCCGGCACGGGAGAAAAACTGTTTTTT. Translated, it gives CASSPPGTGEKLFF.

The chain links TRBV5-4 to TRBJ2-1, with D perhaps TRBD2 (6 bases). CDR3 size: 16 residues. Trimming shortened V by 4 bases and J by 5 bases, and 19 bases separated the two germline ends. Per germline, CDR1 SGHNT and CDR2 YYREEE (reference sequence). CDR3 in amino acids: CASSPPGNAGNNEQFF. CDR3 nucleotides: TGTGCCAGCAGCCCACCGGGAAATGCGGGGAACAATGAGCAGTTCTTC. The whole variable domain, filled in from reference TRBV5-4 and TRBJ2-1, reads ETGVTQSPTHLIKTRGQQVTLRCSSQSGHNTVSWYQQALGQGPQFIFQYYREEENGRGNFPPRFSGLQFPNYSSELNVNALELDDSALYLCASSPPGNAGNNEQFFGPGTRLTVL.

The chain employs TRBV5-6 and TRBJ1-5, with 9 bases lining up with TRBD1. Per the germline V gene, CDR1 is SGHDT and CDR2 is YYEEEE. V shed 4 bases and J 4 bases; nucleotides not matched to a gene: 6. The CDR3 runs 15 residues. The CDR3 loop reads CASSPNRGPNQPQHF. As DNA, the CDR3 is TGTGCCAGCAGCCCGAACAGGGGGCCAAATCAGCCCCAGCATTTT.

This chain connects TRBV4-1 to TRBJ1-1; the D is unclear. Germline CDR1 MGHRA, CDR2 YSYEKL. The CDR3 spans 14 residues. Deletions cut 1 base from V and 8 bases from J, with 14 bases between. CDR3 in amino acids: CASSQATPRGEAFF. The CDR3 nucleotides read TGCGCCAGCAGCCAAGCCACGCCTCGAGGGGAAGCTTTCTTT.

The genes are TRBV5-5 and TRBJ1-5; D is undetermined. This CDR3 is 16 amino acids long. Trimming took off 0 bases at V and 0 bases at J, with 10 bases between the two ends. From germline, CDR1 is SGHKS and CDR2 YYEKEE (reference sequence). DNA of the CDR3: TGTGCCAGCAGCTTGGATGGAGGTTTTAGCAATCAGCCCCAGCATTTT. Translated, it gives CASSLDGGFSNQPQHF.

The genes are TRBV6-2 or TRBV6-3 and TRBJ2-3, with 9 positions matching TRBD1. CDR1 is MNHEY, CDR2 SVGEGT, per germline. The CDR3 has 14 residues. V trimming: 6 bases; J trimming: 3 bases; junction bases outside the gene matches: 4. DNA for the CDR3: TGTGCCAGCAGCCCGGGACAGGGAACAGATACGCAGTATTTT. Translation: CASSPGQGTDTQYF.

This chain's CDR3 is CASSPGLAVYNEQFF. CDR3 coding DNA: TGTGCCAGCAGCCCGGGACTAGCGGTTTACAATGAGCAGTTCTTC. This chain uses TRBV3-1 (or the pseudogene TRBV3-2) with TRBJ2-1; 11 bases align to TRBD2. This CDR3 is 15 amino acids long. Germline trimming cut 4 bases from V and 4 bases from J; bases unmatched to any gene: 3. CDR1 and CDR2 from the germline V gene are LGHDT and YNNKEL (reference sequence).

The chain recombines TRBV9 with TRBJ1-4, with D perhaps TRBD1 (5 bases). The CDR3 consists of 14 residues. The V end lost 3 bases, the J end lost 0 bases, and 6 bases lay between the germline ends. Germline V gene sequence: CDR1 SGDLS, CDR2 YYNGEE. CDR3 loop: CASSATATNEKLFF. CDR3 DNA: TGTGCCAGCAGCGCGACAGCAACTAATGAAAAACTGTTTTTT.

V gene TRBV5-4 combines with J gene TRBJ2-7; 9 bases fit TRBD1. V trimming: 3 bases; J trimming: 3 bases; junction bases outside the gene matches: 7. Germline V gene lookup returns CDR1 SGHNT and CDR2 YYREEE (reference sequence). The CDR3 has 15 amino acids. The CDR3 bases are TGTGCCAGCAGCTCCCGGGACAGGGTTATCTACGAGCAGTACTTC. Amino acid sequence: CASSSRDRVIYEQYF.

The gene calls are TRBV7-2 and TRBJ2-7; possibly TRBD2 for D (5 bases). The CDR3 has 14 residues. Germline CDR1 reads SGHTA; CDR2 reads FQGNSA. The V end was cut by 5 bases, the J end by 2 bases, with 13 bases between. The CDR3 sequence is CASSPGRTTYEQYF. DNA for the CDR3: TGTGCCAGCAGCCCTGGGAGAACGACCTACGAGCAGTACTTC.

This clone turned up a few times. The V call is TRBV28, the J call TRBJ1-4; weak D call: TRBD1 (5 bases). Germline loops: CDR1 MDHEN, CDR2 SYDVKM. V lost 8 bases and J lost 3, with 10 bases in between. CDR3 length: 13 residues. The CDR3 region is CASRAGSNEKLFF. The DNA for the CDR3 is TGTGCCAGCCGGGCAGGGTCTAATGAAAAACTGTTTTTT.

This clone was seen only a few times. The J gene is TRBJ1-1, the V gene TRBV9; D may be TRBD1 (6 bases). This CDR3 region has 19 residues. V lost 3 bases to trimming and J lost 0 bases, with 24 bases between them. Germline values: CDR1 SGDLS, CDR2 YYNGEE. The CDR3 DNA follows: TGTGCCAGCAGCGAGCCGTCTTCGGGCATCACAGGGTTGAACACTGAAGCTTTCTTT. This encodes CASSEPSSGITGLNTEAFF.